This T cell receptor beta chain was identified in a study of blood T cell repertoires in COVID-19. Generated by immunoSEQ multiplex PCR, the TCRdb table keeps only in-frame clones and is missing some. The table records 250,000 to 300,000 clones, about 90% of them present only once. The sequencing input was PBMCs or T cells enriched from blood (not recorded which). This receptor was taken from a human donor in a cohort exposed to, infected with or recovered from COVID-19 (not recorded which). The donor label of this sample is uncertain.

This CDR3 is CAISVGLGYTF. The CDR3 DNA follows: TGTGCCATCAGTGTTGGGCTTGGCTACACCTTC. This chain connects TRBV10-3 to TRBJ1-2, with D unclear. V gave up 4 bases and J gave up 7 bases, with 7 bases separating them. This CDR3 comprises 11 residues. Germline V gene data show CDR1 as ENHRY and CDR2 as SYGVKD.